Listed below are T cell receptor beta chains from one sample, sequenced in a study of molecular identifiers for immune sequencing clone quantification. TCRdb re-called the PCR reads through MiXCR, storing one row per CDR3 protein. Of about 330,000 distinct CDR3 sequences listed, 24% are singletons. Specimen: naive CD8+ T cells from blood, with Jurkat cell RNA spiked in. The receptors were gathered from a human donor in good health. Some libraries in this study had Jurkat cell RNA spiked in. The CDR3 runs from the conserved cysteine through the conserved F or W. A D gene is named only where the DNA matches it firmly. Only some rows state a clone size, as once, few, many or a class for expanded clones.

clone_size | d_call | j_call | v_call | cdr3_aa | cdr3_nt
many | - | TRBJ2-7 | TRBV29-1 | CSVDSQPGDEQYF | TGCAGCGTTGATTCCCAGCCGGGCGACGAGCAGTACTTC
- | - | TRBJ2-3 | TRBV11-3 | CASSPTSAEIPDTQYF | TGTGCCAGCAGCCCCACATCAGCGGAAATACCGGATACGCAGTATTTT
many | - | TRBJ2-7 | TRBV14 | CASSPAQTGEQYF | TGTGCCAGCAGCCCAGCCCAAACGGGGGAGCAGTACTTC
few | TRBD1 | TRBJ2-7 | TRBV7-9 | CASSRGQGQGVPYEQYF | TGTGCCAGCAGCCGAGGGCAGGGGCAGGGGGTGCCCTACGAGCAGTACTTC
- | - | TRBJ2-7 | TRBV11-2 | CASSTINYEQYF | TGTGCCAGCAGCACCATCAACTACGAGCAGTACTTC
few | TRBD2 | TRBJ2-7 | TRBV20-1 | CGASAREALSYEQYF | TGCGGTGCTAGCGCGCGGGAGGCTCTCTCCTACGAGCAGTACTTC
- | - | TRBJ2-2 | TRBV12-3/TRBV12-4 | CASSCAGQTNTGELFF | TGTGCCAGCAGTTGCGCGGGACAAACGAACACCGGGGAGCTGTTTTTT
many | - | TRBJ1-6 | TRBV9 | CASSPAGSSPLHF | TGTGCCAGCAGCCCAGCGGGTAGTTCACCCCTCCACTTT
few | - | TRBJ1-5 | TRBV12-3/TRBV12-4 | CASSLEASDQPQHF | TGTGCCAGCAGCCTAGAGGCAAGCGATCAGCCCCAGCATTTT
- | TRBD2 | TRBJ2-1 | TRBV7-9 | CASSSLLSGRPYNEQFF | TGTGCCAGCAGCTCGCTACTAAGCGGGAGACCCTACAATGAGCAGTTCTTC
few | TRBD2 | TRBJ2-1 | TRBV11-3 | CASSSTSGGRPQQFF | TGTGCCAGCAGCTCTACTAGCGGGGGGCGACCCCAGCAGTTCTTC
- | - | TRBJ1-6 | TRBV7-9 | CASSLGNGAPLHF | TGTGCCAGCAGCTTAGGGAACGGGGCACCCCTCCACTTT
many | - | TRBJ2-3 | TRBV7-2 | CASSHLTRGDTQYF | TGTGCCAGCAGCCATTTGACTAGGGGAGATACGCAGTATTTT
few | - | TRBJ2-5 | TRBV5-1 | CASRKTASSGGAQYF | TGCGCCAGCAGAAAGACAGCCAGCTCCGGAGGGGCCCAGTACTTC
many | TRBD1 | TRBJ1-1 | TRBV12-3/TRBV12-4 | CASSLTGDNTEAFF | TGTGCCAGCAGCTTGACAGGGGACAACACTGAAGCTTTCTTT
many | - | TRBJ1-2 | TRBV29-1 | CSVGRSNGYTF | TGCAGCGTGGGACGCAGTAATGGCTACACCTTC
few | TRBD1 | TRBJ2-5 | TRBV19 | CASSGATGGHQETQYF | TGTGCCAGTAGCGGAGCGACAGGGGGCCATCAAGAGACCCAGTACTTC
many | - | TRBJ2-3 | TRBV19 | CASSIVGTSTDTQYF | TGTGCCAGTAGTATAGTCGGCACTTCCACAGATACGCAGTATTTT
- | TRBD2 | TRBJ2-7 | TRBV27 | CASSSASGYEQYF | TGTGCCAGCAGTTCGGCTAGCGGGTACGAGCAGTACTTC
many | TRBD1 | TRBJ2-7 | TRBV29-1 | CSVEIGDRRGYEQYF | TGCAGCGTTGAAATCGGGGACAGGCGAGGCTACGAGCAGTACTTC
few | - | TRBJ1-5 | TRBV12-3/TRBV12-4 | CASQSQGYNQPQHF | TGTGCCAGTCAGTCTCAGGGGTACAATCAGCCCCAGCATTTT
few | - | TRBJ2-7 | TRBV14 | CASSQGAHRAYEQYF | TGTGCCAGCAGCCAAGGGGCCCATCGGGCATACGAGCAGTACTTC
many | - | TRBJ2-1 | TRBV6-5 | CASSYTLEAGNEQFF | TGTGCCAGCAGTTACACTCTTGAAGCAGGAAATGAGCAGTTCTTC
- | - | TRBJ1-1 | TRBV3-1 | CASSHGQVGTEAFF | TGTGCCAGCAGCCACGGACAAGTGGGCACTGAAGCTTTCTTT
- | TRBD2 | TRBJ2-2 | TRBV19 | CASNQMGSGRGTGELFF | TGTGCCAGTAATCAGATGGGCAGCGGGAGAGGGACCGGGGAGCTGTTTTTT
- | TRBD1 | TRBJ2-7 | TRBV13 | CASSAARGGLGEQYF | TGTGCCAGCAGCGCAGCTCGAGGGGGCTTGGGCGAGCAGTACTTC
many | - | TRBJ1-2 | TRBV13 | CASSSRYGYTF | TGTGCCAGCAGCTCCAGATATGGCTACACCTTC
- | TRBD1 | TRBJ2-3 | TRBV4-1 | CASSRKPGGLGTDTQYF | TGCGCCAGCAGCCGAAAGCCAGGGGGCTTAGGAACAGATACGCAGTATTTT
many | - | TRBJ1-1 | TRBV6-6 | CASSPIDTEAFF | TGTGCCAGCAGCCCTATAGACACTGAAGCTTTCTTT
- | - | TRBJ2-1 | TRBV7-2 | CASSSLPGSRNVPYNEQFF | TGTGCCAGCAGCTCACTCCCCGGCTCCCGTAATGTCCCCTACAATGAGCAGTTCTTC
few | TRBD1 | TRBJ2-7 | TRBV6-6 | CASSYEGAREQYF | TGTGCCAGCAGTTACGAGGGGGCAAGGGAGCAGTACTTC
- | - | TRBJ2-3 | TRBV19 | CASSIEIGQLDTDTQYF | TGTGCCAGTAGTATAGAAATTGGACAGTTAGACACAGATACGCAGTATTTT
many | - | TRBJ2-3 | TRBV12-3/TRBV12-4 | CASSLVAGYVNTDTQYF | TGTGCCAGCAGTTTAGTCGCAGGGTATGTGAACACAGATACGCAGTATTTT
few | - | TRBJ2-7 | TRBV30 | CAWRQGSYEQYF | TGTGCCTGGAGACAGGGCTCCTACGAGCAGTACTTC
once | - | TRBJ2-7 | TRBV7-2 | CARSLFGPSCGQYF | TGTGCCCGCAGCTTATTTGGCCCTAGCTGCGGGCAGTACTTC
many | - | TRBJ2-3 | TRBV7-2 | CASSLGRADTQYF | TGTGCCAGCAGCTTAGGAAGGGCAGATACGCAGTATTTT
- | TRBD2 | TRBJ2-3 | TRBV13 | CASSSGTSLFTDTQYF | TGTGCCAGCAGCTCCGGGACTAGCCTATTCACAGATACGCAGTATTTT
many | TRBD2 | TRBJ2-7 | TRBV20-1 | CSAKVFGGRAYEQYF | TGCAGTGCTAAGGTGTTTGGCGGGAGGGCCTACGAGCAGTACTTC
many | - | TRBJ2-3 | TRBV6-1 | CASSETTYPYF | TGTGCCAGCAGTGAAACAACCTACCCCTATTTT
- | - | TRBJ1-6 | TRBV4-1 | CASRTGSSYNSPLHF | TGCGCCAGCAGGACAGGCAGCTCCTATAATTCACCCCTCCACTTT
- | - | TRBJ2-3 | TRBV20-1 | CSSFPRGRDTQYF | TGCAGTTCCTTCCCGCGGGGCAGAGATACGCAGTATTTT
many | TRBD2 | TRBJ2-1 | TRBV25-1 | CASSVSGSLDNEQFF | TGTGCCAGCAGTGTGAGCGGGAGTCTCGACAATGAGCAGTTCTTC
- | - | TRBJ2-1 | TRBV4-3 | CASSTGGDYNEQFF | TGCGCCAGCTCCACGGGGGGCGACTACAATGAGCAGTTCTTC
many | TRBD2 | TRBJ2-3 | TRBV11-3 | CASSPGLGSDTQYF | TGTGCCAGCAGCCCGGGACTAGGATCAGATACGCAGTATTTT
many | - | TRBJ2-7 | TRBV5-6 | CASSLDGLIYEQYF | TGTGCCAGCAGCTTGGACGGGCTAATCTACGAGCAGTACTTC
few | - | TRBJ2-5 | TRBV24-1 | CATSDANRLGQETQYF | TGTGCCACCAGTGATGCAAACAGGTTAGGCCAAGAGACCCAGTACTTC
few | - | TRBJ2-3 | TRBV2 | CASSWWSGTDTQYF | TGTGCCAGCAGTTGGTGGAGCGGCACAGATACGCAGTATTTT
many | - | TRBJ2-3 | TRBV14 | CASSHPSTDTQYF | TGTGCCAGCAGCCACCCTAGCACAGATACGCAGTATTTT
many | TRBD1 | TRBJ2-6 | TRBV29-1 | CSATGTGVSGANVLTF | TGCAGCGCCACCGGGACAGGGGTCTCTGGGGCCAACGTCCTGACTTTC